A selection of T cell receptor beta chains follows, all from one sample in a study of blood T cell repertoires in COVID-19. Some clones are missing from TCRdb's copy, which holds only in-frame ones; the method was immunoSEQ multiplex PCR. The sample includes about 100,000 clones, more than 90% seen only once; the top ten take 5.7%. What was sequenced was peripheral blood. The receptor source for this set is a man aged 65 to 79 with acute or convalescent COVID-19. Both conserved end residues are part of each CDR3. The D gene is left open where the match is weak. Not all rows give a size; the values are once, few, many and, for expanded clones, a class.

cdr3_aa: CASSLYGQGGYEQYF
cdr3_nt: TGTGCCAGCAGTTTATATGGACAGGGGGGTTACGAGCAGTACTTC
d_call: TRBD1
clone_size: NA
j_call: TRBJ2-7
v_call: TRBV27

cdr3_aa: CASSLGGLDTQYF
cdr3_nt: TGTGCCAGCAGCTTGGGAGGGTTAGATACGCAGTATTTT
d_call: TRBD2
clone_size: NA
j_call: TRBJ2-3
v_call: TRBV7-8

cdr3_aa: CASEGETGYEQYF
cdr3_nt: TGTGCCAGCGAAGGCGAAACAGGCTACGAGCAGTACTTC
d_call: NA
clone_size: NA
j_call: TRBJ2-7
v_call: TRBV6-5

cdr3_aa: CASSQEGIANYGYTF
cdr3_nt: TGTGCCAGCAGCCAGGAGGGAATAGCTAACTATGGCTACACCTTC
d_call: NA
clone_size: NA
j_call: TRBJ1-2
v_call: TRBV3-1/TRBV3-2

cdr3_aa: CASVTSGQGVYGYTF
cdr3_nt: TGTGCCAGCGTAACCTCTGGACAGGGGGTCTATGGCTACACCTTC
d_call: TRBD1
clone_size: few
j_call: TRBJ1-2
v_call: TRBV28

cdr3_aa: CASRYSGPLHF
cdr3_nt: TGTGCCAGCAGGTACAGTGGGCCCCTCCACTTT
d_call: NA
clone_size: NA
j_call: TRBJ1-6
v_call: TRBV28

cdr3_aa: CASSLQGLTGNTIYF
cdr3_nt: TGCGCCAGCAGCTTGCAGGGGTTAACTGGAAACACCATATATTTT
d_call: NA
clone_size: NA
j_call: TRBJ1-3
v_call: TRBV5-1

cdr3_aa: CASSRIPGTSGRAKNIQYF
cdr3_nt: TGTGCCAGCAGCCGAATCCCCGGGACTAGCGGCCGAGCCAAAAACATTCAGTACTTC
d_call: TRBD2
clone_size: once
j_call: TRBJ2-4
v_call: TRBV6-6

cdr3_aa: CASSLLPDTQYF
cdr3_nt: TGCGCCAGCAGCTTGCTCCCAGATACGCAGTATTTT
d_call: NA
clone_size: once
j_call: TRBJ2-3
v_call: TRBV5-1

cdr3_aa: CASGPRSNYGYTF
cdr3_nt: TGTGCCAGCGGCCCCCGGAGTAACTATGGCTACACCTTC
d_call: NA
clone_size: NA
j_call: TRBJ1-2
v_call: TRBV7-9

cdr3_aa: CASSPRDRFYGYTF
cdr3_nt: TGTGCCAGCAGCCCCCGGGACAGGTTCTATGGCTACACCTTC
d_call: TRBD1
clone_size: NA
j_call: TRBJ1-2
v_call: TRBV3-1/TRBV3-2

cdr3_aa: CASSAGLRQPQHF
cdr3_nt: TGTGCCAGCAGCGCAGGGCTCAGGCAGCCCCAGCATTTT
d_call: NA
clone_size: NA
j_call: TRBJ1-5
v_call: TRBV9

cdr3_aa: CASSLGDFSNQPQHF
cdr3_nt: TGCGCCAGCAGCTTGGGAGATTTTAGCAATCAGCCCCAGCATTTT
d_call: NA
clone_size: NA
j_call: TRBJ1-5
v_call: TRBV5-1

cdr3_aa: CASGAWASNYGYTF
cdr3_nt: TGTGCCAGTGGGGCGTGGGCCTCTAACTATGGCTACACCTTC
d_call: NA
clone_size: NA
j_call: TRBJ1-2
v_call: TRBV27

cdr3_aa: CASRGQGRAGELFF
cdr3_nt: TGTGCCAGCAGAGGACAGGGGCGGGCCGGGGAGCTGTTTTTT
d_call: TRBD1
clone_size: NA
j_call: TRBJ2-2
v_call: TRBV7-2

cdr3_aa: CASSLGVGGQPQHF
cdr3_nt: TGTGCCAGCAGCTTGGGGGTCGGAGGACAGCCCCAGCATTTT
d_call: NA
clone_size: NA
j_call: TRBJ1-5
v_call: TRBV5-6

cdr3_aa: CASSYGADNYGYTF
cdr3_nt: TGTGCCAGCAGTTACGGGGCCGACAACTATGGCTACACCTTC
d_call: NA
clone_size: NA
j_call: TRBJ1-2
v_call: TRBV6-6

cdr3_aa: CASSWTGDTGELFF
cdr3_nt: TGTGCCAGTAGCTGGACTGGGGACACCGGGGAGCTGTTTTTT
d_call: NA
clone_size: NA
j_call: TRBJ2-2
v_call: TRBV19

cdr3_aa: CASSYGRAPADTQYF
cdr3_nt: TGTGCCAGCAGTTATGGGAGGGCCCCCGCAGATACGCAGTATTTT
d_call: TRBD2
clone_size: NA
j_call: TRBJ2-3
v_call: TRBV6-5

cdr3_aa: CASSSRRGPTEAFF
cdr3_nt: TGTGCCAGCAGCTCTAGAAGGGGGCCGACTGAAGCTTTCTTT
d_call: TRBD1
clone_size: NA
j_call: TRBJ1-1
v_call: TRBV9

cdr3_aa: CASSGQAGQPQHF
cdr3_nt: TGTGCCAGCAGTGGACAGGCGGGTCAGCCCCAGCATTTT
d_call: TRBD1
clone_size: NA
j_call: TRBJ1-5
v_call: TRBV11-2

cdr3_aa: CASSLGLAGFNEQFF
cdr3_nt: TGCGCCAGCAGCCTGGGGCTAGCGGGATTCAATGAGCAGTTCTTC
d_call: TRBD2
clone_size: NA
j_call: TRBJ2-1
v_call: TRBV4-3

cdr3_aa: CASRGSGDQPQHF
cdr3_nt: TGTGCCAGTCGGGGGTCAGGCGATCAGCCCCAGCATTTT
d_call: NA
clone_size: NA
j_call: TRBJ1-5
v_call: TRBV19

cdr3_aa: CASSSGRRSYNEQFF
cdr3_nt: TGTGCCAGCAGTAGTGGGAGACGATCCTACAATGAGCAGTTCTTC
d_call: NA
clone_size: NA
j_call: TRBJ2-1
v_call: TRBV27

cdr3_aa: CASSEVREAGSYEQYF
cdr3_nt: TGTGCCAGCAGTGAAGTGAGGGAGGCCGGCTCCTACGAGCAGTACTTC
d_call: NA
clone_size: NA
j_call: TRBJ2-7
v_call: TRBV2

cdr3_aa: CASTKGVDYGYTF
cdr3_nt: TGTGCCAGCACCAAAGGGGTCGACTATGGCTACACCTTC
d_call: NA
clone_size: NA
j_call: TRBJ1-2
v_call: TRBV6-5

cdr3_aa: CASSTIWVTGTKKLYEQYF
cdr3_nt: TGTGCCAGCAGCACAATATGGGTTACCGGGACAAAGAAACTCTACGAGCAGTACTTC
d_call: NA
clone_size: NA
j_call: TRBJ2-7
v_call: TRBV6-2/TRBV6-3

cdr3_aa: CASSYAVGRRNTIYF
cdr3_nt: TGTGCCAGCAGTTACGCGGTTGGGAGGAGAAACACCATATATTTT
d_call: NA
clone_size: NA
j_call: TRBJ1-3
v_call: TRBV6-5

cdr3_aa: CSVAGPGSNQPQHF
cdr3_nt: TGCAGCGTTGCGGGTCCTGGGAGCAATCAGCCCCAGCATTTT
d_call: NA
clone_size: once
j_call: TRBJ1-5
v_call: TRBV29-1

cdr3_aa: CASTSAGGYTF
cdr3_nt: TGTGCCAGCACCTCGGCGGGAGGCTACACCTTC
d_call: NA
clone_size: NA
j_call: TRBJ1-2
v_call: TRBV6-5

cdr3_aa: CASSYSTGAYYGYTF
cdr3_nt: TGTGCCAGCAGTTACTCTACAGGGGCCTACTATGGCTACACCTTC
d_call: TRBD1
clone_size: NA
j_call: TRBJ1-2
v_call: TRBV6-5

cdr3_aa: CASSLSLDNEQFF
cdr3_nt: TGTGCCAGCAGTTTGAGCCTCGACAATGAGCAGTTCTTC
d_call: NA
clone_size: once
j_call: TRBJ2-1
v_call: TRBV27

cdr3_aa: CASGLVERSSYNSPLHF
cdr3_nt: TGTGCTAGTGGTTTGGTAGAACGGAGCTCCTATAATTCACCCCTCCACTTT
d_call: NA
clone_size: NA
j_call: TRBJ1-6
v_call: TRBV12-5

cdr3_aa: CASSSGTDYGPQHF
cdr3_nt: TGTGCCAGCAGCTCGGGGACAGACTACGGGCCCCAGCATTTT
d_call: TRBD1
clone_size: NA
j_call: TRBJ1-5
v_call: TRBV7-9

cdr3_aa: CASSRTREYEQYF
cdr3_nt: TGTGCCAGCAGCCGCACGCGGGAATACGAGCAGTACTTC
d_call: NA
clone_size: NA
j_call: TRBJ2-7
v_call: TRBV7-8

cdr3_aa: CATSHGQINSPLHF
cdr3_nt: TGTGCCACCAGCCACGGACAGATTAATTCACCCCTCCACTTT
d_call: NA
clone_size: NA
j_call: TRBJ1-6
v_call: TRBV24-1

cdr3_aa: CASSSGLAIYEQYF
cdr3_nt: TGTGCCAGCAGCTCGGGACTAGCGATTTACGAGCAGTACTTC
d_call: TRBD2
clone_size: NA
j_call: TRBJ2-7
v_call: TRBV13

cdr3_aa: CASRGEADTEAFF
cdr3_nt: TGTGCCAGCAGGGGGGAGGCCGACACTGAAGCTTTCTTT
d_call: NA
clone_size: once
j_call: TRBJ1-1
v_call: TRBV6-5

cdr3_aa: CATSRDRGGPVDTQYF
cdr3_nt: TGTGCCACCAGCAGAGATAGGGGGGGGCCCGTAGATACGCAGTATTTT
d_call: NA
clone_size: NA
j_call: TRBJ2-3
v_call: TRBV15

cdr3_aa: CASSPGTGLAFF
cdr3_nt: TGTGCCAGCAGCCCCGGGACAGGCTTGGCTTTCTTT
d_call: TRBD1
clone_size: NA
j_call: TRBJ1-1
v_call: TRBV27

cdr3_aa: CASSQGGLTNQPQHF
cdr3_nt: TGTGCCAGCAGTCAAGGGGGCCTCACCAATCAGCCCCAGCATTTT
d_call: TRBD1
clone_size: NA
j_call: TRBJ1-5
v_call: TRBV6-2/TRBV6-3

cdr3_aa: CASSLSGLSSPYEQYF
cdr3_nt: TGTGCCAGCAGTTTATCCGGTCTCTCGAGCCCCTACGAGCAGTACTTC
d_call: NA
clone_size: once
j_call: TRBJ2-7
v_call: TRBV27

cdr3_aa: CASSSGGHSPLHF
cdr3_nt: TGTGCCAGCAGCTCCGGAGGTCATTCACCCCTCCACTTT
d_call: NA
clone_size: NA
j_call: TRBJ1-6
v_call: TRBV11-3

cdr3_aa: CATSRVASSGPREQFF
cdr3_nt: TGTGCCACCAGCAGAGTCGCGTCTAGCGGCCCGCGGGAGCAGTTCTTC
d_call: TRBD2
clone_size: NA
j_call: TRBJ2-1
v_call: TRBV15

cdr3_aa: CASSLTIGTSGYNEQFF
cdr3_nt: TGTGCCAGCAGCTTGACTATAGGGACTAGCGGATACAATGAGCAGTTCTTC
d_call: TRBD2
clone_size: NA
j_call: TRBJ2-1
v_call: TRBV7-8

cdr3_aa: CASSSRSGLQETQYF
cdr3_nt: TGTGCCAGCAGTAGTCGATCGGGACTTCAAGAGACCCAGTACTTC
d_call: NA
clone_size: NA
j_call: TRBJ2-5
v_call: TRBV25-1

cdr3_aa: CASSYATNYGYTF
cdr3_nt: TGTGCCAGCAGTTACGCGACAAACTATGGCTACACCTTC
d_call: NA
clone_size: NA
j_call: TRBJ1-2
v_call: TRBV6-5

cdr3_aa: CAWSPDRAGYGYTF
cdr3_nt: TGTGCCTGGAGCCCTGACAGGGCCGGCTATGGCTACACCTTC
d_call: TRBD1
clone_size: NA
j_call: TRBJ1-2
v_call: TRBV30

cdr3_aa: CASRIRGGELFF
cdr3_nt: TGCGCCAGCCGCATCAGGGGCGGGGAGCTGTTTTTT
d_call: NA
clone_size: NA
j_call: TRBJ2-2
v_call: TRBV5-1

cdr3_aa: CAILASSTDTQYF
cdr3_nt: TGTGCCATTCTAGCGTCTAGCACAGATACGCAGTATTTT
d_call: NA
clone_size: NA
j_call: TRBJ2-3
v_call: TRBV10-3

cdr3_aa: CASSLMRGGTDTQYF
cdr3_nt: TGCGCCAGCAGCTTGATGCGGGGGGGGACAGATACGCAGTATTTT
d_call: TRBD2
clone_size: NA
j_call: TRBJ2-3
v_call: TRBV5-1

cdr3_aa: CASSLRGDRPLGQYF
cdr3_nt: TGTGCCAGCAGTTTAAGGGGCGACAGGCCCCTTGGGCAGTATTTT
d_call: NA
clone_size: NA
j_call: TRBJ2-3
v_call: TRBV27

cdr3_aa: CASSPGTSARTDTQYF
cdr3_nt: TGTGCCAGCAGTCCCGGGACTAGCGCCCGCACAGATACGCAGTATTTT
d_call: TRBD2
clone_size: NA
j_call: TRBJ2-3
v_call: TRBV28

cdr3_aa: CASSQARGSYFEQYF
cdr3_nt: TGCGCCAGCAGCCAAGCCAGGGGGAGTTACTTCGAGCAGTACTTC
d_call: TRBD1
clone_size: NA
j_call: TRBJ2-7
v_call: TRBV5-1

cdr3_aa: CASSWGTSYNEQFF
cdr3_nt: TGTGCCAGCAGTTGGGGGACTAGCTACAATGAGCAGTTCTTC
d_call: TRBD2
clone_size: NA
j_call: TRBJ2-1
v_call: TRBV6-6

cdr3_aa: CASHLGQGNTEAFF
cdr3_nt: TGCGCCAGCCACTTAGGACAGGGAAACACTGAAGCTTTCTTT
d_call: TRBD1
clone_size: NA
j_call: TRBJ1-1
v_call: TRBV4-1

cdr3_aa: CASGLWGPGTDTQYF
cdr3_nt: TGTGCTAGTGGTTTGTGGGGGCCTGGCACAGATACGCAGTATTTT
d_call: NA
clone_size: NA
j_call: TRBJ2-3
v_call: TRBV12-5

cdr3_aa: CASSLVTTDTQYF
cdr3_nt: TGTGCCAGCAGTCTAGTCACGACAGATACGCAGTATTTT
d_call: NA
clone_size: NA
j_call: TRBJ2-3
v_call: TRBV6-2/TRBV6-3

cdr3_aa: CASSFSRVGGYTF
cdr3_nt: TGTGCCAGCAGTTTTAGCAGGGTGGGGGGCTACACCTTC
d_call: NA
clone_size: NA
j_call: TRBJ1-2
v_call: TRBV12-3/TRBV12-4

cdr3_aa: CASSGEGGPFNQPQHF
cdr3_nt: TGTGCCAGTAGTGGGGAGGGGGGTCCCTTTAATCAGCCCCAGCATTTT
d_call: NA
clone_size: NA
j_call: TRBJ1-5
v_call: TRBV19